A single sample gave rise to the 10 T cell receptor beta chains below, sequenced in a study of blood T cell repertoires in COVID-19. Generated by immunoSEQ multiplex PCR, the TCRdb table keeps only in-frame clones and is missing some. The data show 35,000 to 40,000 clones, roughly 81% seen once. What was sequenced was peripheral blood. The receptors come from a human donor in a cohort sampled during active COVID-19.

The genes are TRBV12-5 and TRBJ1-2, with 8 bases aligning to TRBD1. In germline, CDR1 is LGHNT, CDR2 FRNRAP. The CDR3 consists of 13 residues. V was pared by 8 bases and J by 2 bases, with 4 bases of the junction left unmatched. The CDR3, as DNA: TGTGCTAGTTCAGGGGGCCTGAACTATGGCTACACCTTC. It translates to CASSGGLNYGYTF.

In DNA form, the CDR3 reads TGTGCCAGCAGTTCCTTGGAGACCCAGTACTTC. Its protein product is CASSSLETQYF. The rearrangement joins TRBV12-3 or TRBV12-4 to TRBJ2-5; D ambiguous. The CDR3 covers 11 residues. Trimming took 4 bases from V and 5 from J, leaving 5 bases between them.

This chain joins TRBV12-3 or TRBV12-4 and TRBJ2-5; 8 positions agree with TRBD2. The CDR3 is 13 amino acids. The junction had 4 bases not matched to a gene; V was cut back by 7 bases and J by 3 bases. The CDR3 protein is CASTTAGEETQYF. The CDR3 coding sequence is TGTGCCAGCACTACAGCGGGGGAAGAGACCCAGTACTTC.

The rearrangement uses TRBV27 and TRBJ1-6, with a possible D match to TRBD1 (5 bases). Germline CDR1 MNHEY, CDR2 SMNVEV (reference sequence). The CDR3 covers 17 residues. Trimming removed 2 bases from V and 6 bases from J, with 17 bases in between. The chain's CDR3 is CASSLRRGVGSNSPLHF. In nucleotides, the CDR3 is TGTGCCAGCAGTTTACGTCGGGGGGTGGGTTCTAATTCACCCCTCCACTTT.

This sequence joins TRBV4-1 and TRBJ2-2; TRBD1 agrees at 10 bases. CDR1 and CDR2 from the germline V gene are MGHRA and YSYEKL. The CDR3 has 15 residues. V shed 1 base and J 4 bases; nucleotides not matched to a gene: 0. The CDR3 loop is CASSQGQGATGELFF. CDR3 coding DNA: TGCGCCAGCAGCCAAGGACAGGGGGCCACCGGGGAGCTGTTTTTT.

The chain links TRBV5-1 to TRBJ2-5, with 7 bases aligning to TRBD1. The junction had 4 bases not matched to a gene; V was cut back by 4 bases and J by 1 base. CDR1 and CDR2 (germline): SGHRS, YFSETQ. This CDR3 spans 14 amino acids. The DNA of the CDR3 is TGCGCCAGCAGCACCTACAGGGGCCAAGAGACCCAGTACTTC. Its translation: CASSTYRGQETQYF.

This sequence joins TRBV5-1 and TRBJ2-1; TRBD2 aligns across 9 bases. Germline V gene data show CDR1 as SGHRS and CDR2 as YFSETQ. The CDR3 has 16 amino acids. The trim removed 0 bases at V and 4 bases at J, leaving 5 bases unmatched. The CDR3 reads CASSLDSGGPYNEQFF. CDR3 coding DNA: TGCGCCAGCAGCTTGGACAGCGGGGGGCCATACAATGAGCAGTTCTTC.

V is TRBV6-2 or TRBV6-3 and J is TRBJ2-1; D might be TRBD1 (5 bases). V was clipped by 6 bases and J by 8 bases, with 17 bases between them. CDR3 length: 14 amino acids. Per the germline V gene, CDR1 is MNHEY and CDR2 is SVGEGT. CDR3 sequence reads: CASSPPGPRDEQFF. The CDR3 DNA reads as TGTGCCAGCAGCCCACCCGGCCCCAGGGATGAGCAGTTCTTC.

J is TRBJ1-2 and V is TRBV6-6, with 7 bases fitting TRBD1. Germline lookup yields CDR1 MNHNY and CDR2 SVGAGI (reference sequence). Trimming cost V 6 bases and J 6 bases; bases outside gene matches: 10. This CDR3 region has 14 residues. CDR3 coding DNA: TGTGCCAGCAGGAGGGAGGTCGGGACAGATGGCTACACCTTC. It specifies CASRREVGTDGYTF.

The chain recombines TRBV10-1 with TRBJ2-3, with 10 bases matching TRBD2. The CDR3 spans 14 residues. Losses at the gene ends were 4 bases for V and 5 bases for J; bases not matched to a gene: 3. Per germline, CDR1 WNHNN and CDR2 SYGVQD (reference sequence). Here the CDR3 DNA reads TGCGCCAGCAGTGCAGCGGGGGGGGTAGATACGCAGTATTTT. It is translated as CASSAAGGVDTQYF.